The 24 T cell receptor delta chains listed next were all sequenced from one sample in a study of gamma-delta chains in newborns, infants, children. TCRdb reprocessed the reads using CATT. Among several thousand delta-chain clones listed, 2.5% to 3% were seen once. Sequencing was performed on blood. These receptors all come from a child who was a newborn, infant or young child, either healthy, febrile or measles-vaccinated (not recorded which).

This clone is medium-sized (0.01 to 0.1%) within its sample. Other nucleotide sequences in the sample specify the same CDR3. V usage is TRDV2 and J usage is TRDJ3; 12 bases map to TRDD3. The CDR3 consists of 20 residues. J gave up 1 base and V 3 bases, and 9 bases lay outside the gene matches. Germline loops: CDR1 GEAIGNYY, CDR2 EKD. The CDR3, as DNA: TGTGCCTGTGACCCTGTACTGGGGGATACCCTATCCTGGGACACCCGACAGATGTTTTTC. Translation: CACDPVLGDTLSWDTRQMFF.

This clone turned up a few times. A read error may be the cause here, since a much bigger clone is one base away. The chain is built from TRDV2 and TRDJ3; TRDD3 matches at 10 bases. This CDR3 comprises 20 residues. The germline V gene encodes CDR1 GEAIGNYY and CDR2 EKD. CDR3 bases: TGTGCCTGTGGCACCGCGACTGGGGGATTCCGCTCCTGGGACACCCGACAGATGTTTTTC. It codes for CACGTATGGFRSWDTRQMFF.

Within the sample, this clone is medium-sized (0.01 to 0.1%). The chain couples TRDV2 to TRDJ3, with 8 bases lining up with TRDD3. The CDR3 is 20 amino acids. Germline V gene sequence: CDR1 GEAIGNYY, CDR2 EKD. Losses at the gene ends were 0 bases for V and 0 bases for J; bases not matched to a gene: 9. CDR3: CACDTGGIWDFSWDTRQMFF. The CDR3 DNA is TGTGCCTGTGACACCGGGGGGATATGGGACTTCTCCTGGGACACCCGACAGATGTTTTTC.

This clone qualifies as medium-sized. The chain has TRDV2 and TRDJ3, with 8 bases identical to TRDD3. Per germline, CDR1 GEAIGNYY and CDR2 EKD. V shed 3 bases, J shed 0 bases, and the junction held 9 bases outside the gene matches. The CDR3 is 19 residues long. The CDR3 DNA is TGTGCCTGTGACCTAACTGGGGGTCCAAACTCCTGGGACACCCGACAGATGTTTTTC. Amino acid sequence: CACDLTGGPNSWDTRQMFF.

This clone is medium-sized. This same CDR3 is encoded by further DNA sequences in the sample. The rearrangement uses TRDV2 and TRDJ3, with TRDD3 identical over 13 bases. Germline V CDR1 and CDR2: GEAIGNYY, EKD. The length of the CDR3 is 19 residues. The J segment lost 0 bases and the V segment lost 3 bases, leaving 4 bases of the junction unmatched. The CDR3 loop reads CACDGTGGYGSWDTRQMFF. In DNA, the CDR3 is TGTGCCTGTGACGGGACTGGGGGATACGGCTCCTGGGACACCCGACAGATGTTTTTC.

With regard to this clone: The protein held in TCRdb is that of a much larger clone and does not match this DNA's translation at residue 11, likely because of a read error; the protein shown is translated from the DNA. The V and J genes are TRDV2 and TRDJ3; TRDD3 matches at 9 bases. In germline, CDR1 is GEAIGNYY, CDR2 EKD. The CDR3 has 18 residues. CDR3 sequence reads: CACDTWGDTSRDTRQMFF. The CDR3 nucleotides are TGTGCCTGTGACACGTGGGGGGATACCTCCCGGGACACCCGACAGATGTTTTTC.

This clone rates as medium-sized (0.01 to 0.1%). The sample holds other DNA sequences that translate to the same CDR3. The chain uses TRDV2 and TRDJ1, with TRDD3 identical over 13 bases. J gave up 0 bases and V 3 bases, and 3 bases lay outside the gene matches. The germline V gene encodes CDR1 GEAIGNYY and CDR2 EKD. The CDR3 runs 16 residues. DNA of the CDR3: TGTGCCTGTGACTCACTGGGGGATACGAACACCGATAAACTCATCTTT. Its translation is CACDSLGDTNTDKLIF.

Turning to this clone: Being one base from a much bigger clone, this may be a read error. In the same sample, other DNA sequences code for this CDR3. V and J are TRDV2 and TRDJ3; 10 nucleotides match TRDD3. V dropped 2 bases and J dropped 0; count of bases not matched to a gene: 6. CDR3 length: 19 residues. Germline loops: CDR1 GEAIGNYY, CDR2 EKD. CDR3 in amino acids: CACDSTGGSSSWDTRQMFF. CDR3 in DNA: TGTGCCTGTGACAGTACTGGGGGATCAAGCTCCTGGGACACCCGACAGATGTTTTTC.

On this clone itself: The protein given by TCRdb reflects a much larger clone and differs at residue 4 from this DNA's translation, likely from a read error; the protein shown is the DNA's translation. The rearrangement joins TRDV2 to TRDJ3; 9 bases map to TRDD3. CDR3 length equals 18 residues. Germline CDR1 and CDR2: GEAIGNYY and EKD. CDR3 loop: CACGTVLGDSWDTRQMFF. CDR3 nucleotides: TGCGCCTGTGGCACCGTACTGGGGGACTCCTGGGACACCCGACAGATGTTTTTC.

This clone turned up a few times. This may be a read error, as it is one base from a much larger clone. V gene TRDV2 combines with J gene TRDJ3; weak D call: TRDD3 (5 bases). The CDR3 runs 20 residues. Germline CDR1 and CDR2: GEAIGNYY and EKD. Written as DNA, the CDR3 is TGTGCCTGTGACACCGGGGGGCTATACCCGAGCTCCTGGGACACCCAACAGATGTTTTTC. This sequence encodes CACDTGGLYPSSWDTQQMFF.

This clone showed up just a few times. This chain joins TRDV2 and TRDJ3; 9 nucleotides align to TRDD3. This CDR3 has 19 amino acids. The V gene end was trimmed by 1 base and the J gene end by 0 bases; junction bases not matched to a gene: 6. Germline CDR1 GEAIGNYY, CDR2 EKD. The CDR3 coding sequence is TGTGCCTGTGACACAACTGGGGGACCTTCCTCCTGGGACACCCGACAGATGTTTTTC. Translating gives CACDTTGGPSSWDTRQMFF.

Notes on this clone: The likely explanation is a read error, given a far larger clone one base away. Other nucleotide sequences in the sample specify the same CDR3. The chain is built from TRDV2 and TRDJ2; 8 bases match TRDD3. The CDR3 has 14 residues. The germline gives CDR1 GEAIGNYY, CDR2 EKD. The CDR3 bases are TGTGCCTGTGACACCTGGGGGATGACAGCACAACTTTTCTTT. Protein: CACDTWGMTAQLFF.

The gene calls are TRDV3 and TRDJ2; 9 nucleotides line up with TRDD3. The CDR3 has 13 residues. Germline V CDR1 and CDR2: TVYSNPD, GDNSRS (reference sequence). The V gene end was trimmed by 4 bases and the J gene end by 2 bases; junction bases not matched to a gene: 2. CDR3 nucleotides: TGTGCCTGTACTGGGGGATTGACAGCACAACTCTTCTTT. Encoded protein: CACTGGLTAQLFF.

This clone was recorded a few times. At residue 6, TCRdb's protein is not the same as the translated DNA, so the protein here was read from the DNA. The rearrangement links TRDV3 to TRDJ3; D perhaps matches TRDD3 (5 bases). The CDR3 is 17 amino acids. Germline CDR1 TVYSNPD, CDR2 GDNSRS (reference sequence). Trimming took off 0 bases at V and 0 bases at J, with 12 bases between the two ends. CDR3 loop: CAFRGTLDSWDTRQMFF. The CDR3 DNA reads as TGTGCCTTTAGGGGGACCTTAGACTCCTGGGACACCCGACAGATGTTTTTC. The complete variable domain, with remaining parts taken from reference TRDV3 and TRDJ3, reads CDKVTQSSPDQTVASGSEVVLLCTYDTVYSNPDLFWYRIRPDYSFQFVFYGDNSRSEGADFTQGRFSVKHILTQKAFHLVISPVRTEDSATYYCAFRGTLDSWDTRQMFFGTGIKLFVEP.

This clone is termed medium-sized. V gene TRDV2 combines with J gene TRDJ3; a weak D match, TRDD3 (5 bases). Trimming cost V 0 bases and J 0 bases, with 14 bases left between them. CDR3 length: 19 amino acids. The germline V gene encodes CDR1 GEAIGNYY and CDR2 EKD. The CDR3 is CACDTWGARNSWDTRQMFF. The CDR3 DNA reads TGTGCCTGTGACACCTGGGGAGCCCGGAACTCCTGGGACACCCGACAGATGTTTTTC.

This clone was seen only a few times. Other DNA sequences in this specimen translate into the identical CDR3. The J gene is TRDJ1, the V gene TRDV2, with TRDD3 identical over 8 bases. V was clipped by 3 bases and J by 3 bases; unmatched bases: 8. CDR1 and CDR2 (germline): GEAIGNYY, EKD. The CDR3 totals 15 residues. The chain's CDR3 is CACDVLGVYADKLIF. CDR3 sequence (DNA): TGTGCCTGTGACGTACTGGGGGTGTACGCCGATAAACTCATCTTT.

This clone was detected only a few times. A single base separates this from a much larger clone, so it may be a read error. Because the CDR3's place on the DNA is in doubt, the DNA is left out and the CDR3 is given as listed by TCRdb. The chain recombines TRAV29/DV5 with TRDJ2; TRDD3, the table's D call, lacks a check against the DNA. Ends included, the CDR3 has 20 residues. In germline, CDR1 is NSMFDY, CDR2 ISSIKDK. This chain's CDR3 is CSVLLCSNFYWGNLAAQLFF.

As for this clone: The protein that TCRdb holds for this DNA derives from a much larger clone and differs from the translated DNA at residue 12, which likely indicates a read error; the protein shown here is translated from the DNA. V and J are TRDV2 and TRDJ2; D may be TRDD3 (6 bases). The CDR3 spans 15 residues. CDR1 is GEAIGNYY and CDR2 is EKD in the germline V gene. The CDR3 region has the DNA TGTGCCTGTGACTCCCTTGGGGGGCAGACAGCACGACTCTTCTTT. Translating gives CACDSLGGQTARLFF.

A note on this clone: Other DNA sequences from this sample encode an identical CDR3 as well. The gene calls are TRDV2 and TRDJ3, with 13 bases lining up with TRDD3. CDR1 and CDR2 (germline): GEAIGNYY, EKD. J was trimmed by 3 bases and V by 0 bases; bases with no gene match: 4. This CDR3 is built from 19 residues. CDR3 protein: CACDTVLGDTLWDTRQMFF. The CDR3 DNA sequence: TGTGCCTGTGACACCGTACTGGGGGATACGCTCTGGGACACCCGACAGATGTTTTTC.

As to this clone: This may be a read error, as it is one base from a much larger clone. CDR3 residues: CACGLLGNRHWDTRQMFF. The CDR3 DNA follows: TGTGCCTGTGGCCTACTGGGGAACCGGCACTGGGACACCCGACAGATGTTTTTC. The chain joins TRDV2 to TRDJ3; 7 nucleotides match TRDD3. V trimming: 5 bases; J trimming: 3 bases; junction bases outside the gene matches: 12. Looked up from germline, CDR1 is GEAIGNYY and CDR2 is EKD. The CDR3 sequence is 18 residues long.

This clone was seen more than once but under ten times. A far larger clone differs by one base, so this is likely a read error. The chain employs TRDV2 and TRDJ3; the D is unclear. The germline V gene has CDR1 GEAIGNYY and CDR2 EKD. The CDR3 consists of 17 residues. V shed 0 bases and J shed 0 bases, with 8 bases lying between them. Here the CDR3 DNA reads TGTGCCTGTGACACCTGGGCGAGCTCCTGGGACACCCGACAGATGTTTTTC. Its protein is CACDTWASSWDTRQMFF.

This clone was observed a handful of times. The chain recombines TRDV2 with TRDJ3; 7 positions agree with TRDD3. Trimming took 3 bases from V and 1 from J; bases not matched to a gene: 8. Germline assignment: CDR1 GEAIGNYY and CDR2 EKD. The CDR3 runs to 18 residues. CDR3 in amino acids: CACDLTGEASWDTRQMFF. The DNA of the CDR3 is TGTGCCTGTGACCTGACTGGGGAGGCTTCCTGGGACACCCGACAGATGTTTTTC.

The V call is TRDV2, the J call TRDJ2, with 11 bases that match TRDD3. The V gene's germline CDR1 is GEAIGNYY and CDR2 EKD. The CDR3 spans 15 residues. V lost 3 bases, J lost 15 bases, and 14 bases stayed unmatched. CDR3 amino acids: CACDSLLGDTGKIFF. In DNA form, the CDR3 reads TGTGCCTGTGACTCACTATTGGGGGATACGGGAAAAATCTTCTTT.

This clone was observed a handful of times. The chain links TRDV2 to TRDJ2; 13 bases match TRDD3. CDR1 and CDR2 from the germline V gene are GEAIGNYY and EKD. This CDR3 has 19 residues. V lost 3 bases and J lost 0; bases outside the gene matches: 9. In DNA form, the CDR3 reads TGTGCCTGTGACCCTCTACTGGGGGATACGCGTACTTTGACAGCACAACTCTTCTTT. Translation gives CACDPLLGDTRTLTAQLFF.